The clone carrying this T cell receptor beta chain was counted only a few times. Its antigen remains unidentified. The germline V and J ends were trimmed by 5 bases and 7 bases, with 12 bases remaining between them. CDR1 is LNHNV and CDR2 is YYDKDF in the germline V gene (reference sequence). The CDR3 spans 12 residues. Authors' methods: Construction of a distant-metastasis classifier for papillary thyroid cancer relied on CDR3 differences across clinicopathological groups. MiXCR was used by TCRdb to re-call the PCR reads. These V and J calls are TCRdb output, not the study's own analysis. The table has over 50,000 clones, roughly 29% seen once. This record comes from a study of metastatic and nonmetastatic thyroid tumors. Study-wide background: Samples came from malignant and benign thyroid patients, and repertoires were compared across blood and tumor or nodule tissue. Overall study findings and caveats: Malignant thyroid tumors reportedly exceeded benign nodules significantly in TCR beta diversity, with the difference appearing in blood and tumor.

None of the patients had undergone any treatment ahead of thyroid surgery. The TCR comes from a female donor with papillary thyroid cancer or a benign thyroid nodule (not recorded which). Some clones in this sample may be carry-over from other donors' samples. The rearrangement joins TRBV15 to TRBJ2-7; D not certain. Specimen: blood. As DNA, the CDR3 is TGTGCCACCAGCGAGCAGTCAACTGAGCAGTACTTC. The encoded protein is CATSEQSTEQYF.